This entry is about one T cell receptor beta chain. Its antigen is as yet unknown. TCRdb redid the calling of the reads with MiXCR, one entry per CDR3 protein. The repertoire holds 750,000 to 900,000 distinct CDR3 sequences, with almost 30% as singletons. This CDR3 is built from 16 residues. V was shortened by 1 base and J by 0 bases, with 10 bases between the two germline ends. In germline, CDR1 is MNHNY, CDR2 SVGAGI (reference sequence). This record belongs to a study of T cell repertoires in cytomegalovirus infection. The TCR originated in a human donor in good health (CMV status not recorded). Some clones in this sample may be carry-over from other donors' samples. Specimen: cultured CD8+ T cells from PBMCs, collected from culture after CMV antigen stimulation. The J gene is TRBJ1-3, the V gene TRBV6-6; no firm D call. CDR3 sequence: CASSYYSSYSGNTIYF. The CDR3, as DNA: TGTGCCAGCAGTTACTATAGTTCCTACTCTGGAAACACCATATATTTT.